The next 5 T cell receptor beta chains were all read from a single sample in a study of Graves' ophthalmopathy and Graves' hyperthyroidism. Amplification targeted the TCR beta CDR3 regions, with RNA transcripts as the source material. Amplification began with first-round RT-PCR using HTBI primers, then second-round multiplex PCR was performed. TCRdb passed the multiplex PCR reads through MiXCR, listing each CDR3 protein once. The table records approximately 460,000 distinct CDR3 sequences, approximately 15% of them present only once. The material sequenced was blood. These receptors came from a woman aged 25-40 years with Graves' ophthalmopathy.

The table lists this clonotype with many counts. The chain combines TRBV28 with TRBJ2-2, with a possible D match to TRBD1 (6 bases). V was shortened by 6 bases and J by 4 bases, with 15 bases between the two germline ends. The CDR3 runs 15 residues. Germline loops: CDR1 MDHEN, CDR2 SYDVKM. The CDR3 spells CASRYRDIATGELFF. As DNA, the CDR3 is TGTGCCAGCAGATACAGGGATATTGCCACCGGGGAGCTGTTTTTT.

About this clonotype: It may be a read error: a sequence one base away is much more abundant. The V and J genes are TRBV19 and TRBJ1-2, with unresolved D. The germline V gene has CDR1 LNHDA and CDR2 SQIVND (reference sequence). The CDR3 contains 13 residues. CDR3: CTSSIPGVGGYTF. In nucleotides, the CDR3 is TGTACCAGTAGTATCCCGGGAGTCGGTGGCTACACCTTC. The full variable domain, completed using reference TRBV19 and TRBJ1-2, is DGGITQSPKYLFRKEGQNVTLSCEQNLNHDAMYWYRQDPGQGLRLIYYSQIVNDFQKGDIAEGYSVSREKKESFPLTVTSAQKNPTAFYLCTSSIPGVGGYTFGSGTRLTVV.

Regarding this clonotype: This may be a read error: a much more frequent sequence differs by one nucleotide. The V call is TRBV28, the J call TRBJ1-1; D is undetermined. This CDR3 has 13 amino acids. Germline V lookup: CDR1 MDHEN, CDR2 SYDVKM. The CDR3 DNA is TGTGCCAGCAGTTCCTTTATGAACACTGAATCTTTCTTT. Protein product: CASSSFMNTESFF.

In its sample, this clonotype was seen many times. The rearrangement joins TRBV6-2 or TRBV6-3 to TRBJ1-2, with 7 nucleotides matching TRBD1. The CDR3 contains 19 residues. V lost 0 bases and J lost 3; bases outside the gene matches: 16. CDR1 MNHEY and CDR2 SVGEGT come from the germline V gene. The CDR3, as DNA: TGTGCCAGCAGTTACTCGATTAGGCGACAGGGTGGGAGGTACTATGGCTACACCTTC. It encodes CASSYSIRRQGGRYYGYTF.

This clonotype was seen repeatedly, ten times or more. The genes are TRBV11-2 and TRBJ2-7; 9 bases match TRBD2. The germline V gene encodes CDR1 SGHAT and CDR2 FQNNGV. The CDR3 is made up of 16 amino acids. The J segment lost 1 base and the V segment lost 9 bases, leaving 13 bases of the junction unmatched. The CDR3: CASTPLPGLASYEQYF. The CDR3 nucleotides are TGTGCCAGTACCCCACTACCGGGACTAGCTTCCTACGAGCAGTACTTC.